Listed below are T cell receptor beta chains from one sample, sequenced in a study of shared clonotypes between healthy human individuals. TCRdb keeps only in-frame clones here, not all; method: immunoSEQ multiplex PCR. Of some 360,000 clones in the sample, more than 60% were seen once. Sequencing used memory CD4+ T cells sorted from blood. These receptors all come from a man between 25 and 39 years old in good health. CDR3s include the opening cysteine and the closing phenylalanine or tryptophan. Fields, in order: V gene, clone size, J gene, D gene, CDR3 protein, CDR3 DNA. D genes are given only for firm matches. Size is stated for part of the rows, as once, few or many counts, or as a class when the clone is expanded.

>TRBV2|NA|TRBJ1-5|TRBD1
CASSTDRAGNQPQHF
TGTGCCAGCAGCACTGACAGGGCTGGCAATCAGCCCCAGCATTTT
>TRBV9|NA|TRBJ2-5|NA
CASSKSIREETQYF
TGTGCCAGCAGCAAATCCATAAGGGAAGAGACCCAGTACTTC
>TRBV5-1|many|TRBJ2-1|NA
CASTVGILGDEQFF
TGCGCCAGCACGGTCGGTATCCTCGGGGATGAGCAGTTCTTC
>TRBV6-1|once|TRBJ2-5|TRBD2
CASSLAGEGETQYF
TGTGCCAGCAGTTTAGCGGGAGAGGGGGAGACCCAGTACTTC
>TRBV2|few|TRBJ1-1|NA
CASTVHKNRDDAFF
TGTGCCAGCACCGTACACAAAAATCGGGACGATGCTTTCTTT
>TRBV29-1|NA|TRBJ2-2|TRBD1
CSVGTGGGNTGELFF
TGCAGCGTTGGGACAGGGGGTGGGAACACCGGGGAGCTGTTTTTT
>TRBV20-1|once|TRBJ2-7|NA
CSARGSEQYF
TGCAGTGCTAGGGGGAGCGAGCAGTACTTC
>TRBV5-6|NA|TRBJ2-7|NA
CASRERGGYEQYF
TGTGCCAGCAGGGAAAGGGGGGGCTACGAGCAGTACTTC
>TRBV7-9|NA|TRBJ1-1|TRBD1
CASSLARGTRNTEAFF
TGTGCCAGCAGCTTAGCCAGGGGGACTAGGAACACTGAAGCTTTCTTT
>TRBV5-1|NA|TRBJ2-2|NA
CASGPLTGELFF
TGCGCCAGCGGCCCCCTTACCGGGGAGCTGTTTTTT
>TRBV5-8|NA|TRBJ1-1|NA
CASSLDRVAEAFF
TGTGCCAGCAGCTTGGACAGGGTCGCTGAAGCTTTCTTT
>TRBV18|NA|TRBJ2-3|NA
CASSPGEADTQYF
TGTGCCAGCTCACCAGGGGAGGCAGATACGCAGTATTTT
>TRBV29-1|NA|TRBJ1-1|NA
CSADVGGTEAFF
TGCAGCGCCGACGTGGGCGGCACTGAAGCTTTCTTT
>TRBV5-4|NA|TRBJ2-7|TRBD1
CASSLGDRDYEQYF
TGTGCCAGCAGCTTGGGGGACAGGGACTACGAGCAGTACTTC
>TRBV5-4|NA|TRBJ2-3|NA
CASSEPSRDTQYF
TGTGCCAGCAGCGAACCTTCAAGGGATACGCAGTATTTT
>TRBV18|NA|TRBJ2-1|NA
CASSQEESSYNEQFF
TGTGCCAGCTCACAGGAGGAGAGCTCCTACAATGAGCAGTTCTTC
>TRBV27|NA|TRBJ1-5|NA
CASSFGGSQPQHF
TGTGCCAGCAGTTTCGGCGGAAGCCAGCCCCAGCATTTT
>TRBV5-6|NA|TRBJ2-3|NA
CASSLGTYGTDTQYF
TGTGCCAGCAGCTTGGGGACTTACGGTACAGATACGCAGTATTTT
>TRBV5-4|few|TRBJ2-3|TRBD2
CASSLAPVERDSLGDTQYF
TGTGCCAGCAGCTTGGCCCCAGTGGAGCGGGACTCCCTGGGGGATACGCAGTATTTT
>TRBV7-6|NA|TRBJ2-7|TRBD2
CASSATSGLTYEQYF
TGTGCCAGCAGCGCGACTAGCGGGTTGACCTACGAGCAGTACTTC
>TRBV6-1|NA|TRBJ2-1|TRBD2
CAISSGRKSEQFF
TGTGCCATATCTAGCGGGAGGAAGAGTGAGCAGTTCTTC
>TRBV29-1|NA|TRBJ2-2|TRBD1
CSAVGGNTGELFF
TGCAGCGCGGTAGGGGGCAACACCGGGGAGCTGTTTTTT
>TRBV28|NA|TRBJ2-1|TRBD2
CASSGGLAGSNEQFF
TGTGCCAGCAGTGGGGGACTAGCGGGGTCAAATGAGCAGTTCTTC
>TRBV6-5|NA|TRBJ1-2|NA
CASRGPQGNYGYTF
TGTGCCAGCAGGGGGCCTCAGGGCAACTATGGCTACACCTTC
>TRBV7-8|NA|TRBJ1-5|NA
CASSSQGQNNQPQHF
TGTGCCAGCAGCTCCCAAGGGCAGAACAATCAGCCCCAGCATTTT
>TRBV15|NA|TRBJ1-5|NA
CATSPTGFANQPQHF
TGTGCCACCAGCCCGACAGGTTTTGCCAATCAGCCCCAGCATTTT
>TRBV11-2|once|TRBJ2-1|TRBD2
CASSSTSGTPFNEQFF
TGTGCCAGCAGCTCAACTAGCGGGACTCCCTTCAATGAGCAGTTCTTC
>TRBV10-1|NA|TRBJ1-5|NA
CARSGRDQPQHF
TGCGCCCGGTCGGGCAGGGATCAGCCCCAGCATTTT
>TRBV7-2|NA|TRBJ1-2|NA
CASSFTLLGVLSYGYTF
TGTGCCAGCAGCTTCACTCTATTGGGAGTTCTCTCCTATGGCTACACCTTC
>TRBV6-1|NA|TRBJ2-7|NA
CASSALLLTSEQYF
TGTGCCAGCAGTGCATTACTCTTGACAAGCGAGCAGTACTTC
>TRBV15|once|TRBJ2-2|TRBD1
CATRDRAVLNTGELFF
TGTGCCACTCGGGACAGGGCGGTTTTGAACACCGGGGAGCTGTTTTTT
>TRBV5-6|many|TRBJ2-7|TRBD2
CASSLRVAGGRASYEQYF
TGTGCCAGCAGCTTGCGTGTAGCGGGAGGCCGAGCGTCATACGAGCAGTACTTC
>TRBV15|once|TRBJ2-3|NA
CATSRAQAGLADTQYF
TGTGCCACCAGCAGGGCCCAGGCGGGACTGGCAGATACGCAGTATTTT